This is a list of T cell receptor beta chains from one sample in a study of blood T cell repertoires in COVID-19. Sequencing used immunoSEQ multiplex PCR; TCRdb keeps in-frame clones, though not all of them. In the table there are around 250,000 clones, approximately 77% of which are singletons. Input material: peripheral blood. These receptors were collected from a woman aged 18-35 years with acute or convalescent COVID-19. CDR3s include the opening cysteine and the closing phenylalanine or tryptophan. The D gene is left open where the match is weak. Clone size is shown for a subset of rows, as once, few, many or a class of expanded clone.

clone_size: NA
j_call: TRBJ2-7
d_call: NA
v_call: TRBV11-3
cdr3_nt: TGTGCCAGCAGCTTAGCGGGGAATACCTACGAGCAGTACTTC
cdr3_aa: CASSLAGNTYEQYF

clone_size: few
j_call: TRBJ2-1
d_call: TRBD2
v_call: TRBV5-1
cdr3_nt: TGCGCCAGCAGGGCCCGACGGGAGGTTGCGAATGAGCAGTTCTTC
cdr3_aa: CASRARREVANEQFF

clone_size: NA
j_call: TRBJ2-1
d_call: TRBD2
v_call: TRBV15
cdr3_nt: TGTGCCACCAGCAGAGATCCTCTAGCGGGAGGAACGTACAATGAGCAGTTCTTC
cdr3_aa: CATSRDPLAGGTYNEQFF

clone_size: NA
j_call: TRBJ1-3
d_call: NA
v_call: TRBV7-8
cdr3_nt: TGTGCCAGCAGTATTAGTATACAGAATGGAAACACCATATATTTT
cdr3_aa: CASSISIQNGNTIYF

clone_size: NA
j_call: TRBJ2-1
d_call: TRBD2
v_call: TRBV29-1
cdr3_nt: TGCAGCTCCCTGACCTGGGCTAGCGGGTACAATGAGCAGTTCTTC
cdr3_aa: CSSLTWASGYNEQFF

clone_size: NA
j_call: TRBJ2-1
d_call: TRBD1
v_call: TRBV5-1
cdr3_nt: TGCGCCAGCAGCTTGGTGGGACAGGGAGGCAATGAGCAGTTCTTC
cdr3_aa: CASSLVGQGGNEQFF

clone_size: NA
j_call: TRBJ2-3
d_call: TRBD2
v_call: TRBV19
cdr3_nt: TGTGCCAGTAGTCCTGGGACTAGCGGGAGAGTGGCACGGGGGTTCGCAGATACGCAGTATTTT
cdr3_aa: CASSPGTSGRVARGFADTQYF

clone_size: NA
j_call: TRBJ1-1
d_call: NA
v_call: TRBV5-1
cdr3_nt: TGCGCCAGCAGCTTGTGGGGCGACACTGAAGCTTTCTTT
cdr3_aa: CASSLWGDTEAFF

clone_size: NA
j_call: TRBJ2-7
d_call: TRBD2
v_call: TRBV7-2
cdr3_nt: TGTGCCAGCAGCTTAGGCGGGAGTGGTAACGAGCAGTACTTC
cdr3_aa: CASSLGGSGNEQYF

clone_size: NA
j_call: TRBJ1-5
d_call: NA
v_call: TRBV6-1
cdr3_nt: TGTGCCAGCAGTGAAAGCGGCGGTGACTATCAGCCCCAGCATTTT
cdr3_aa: CASSESGGDYQPQHF

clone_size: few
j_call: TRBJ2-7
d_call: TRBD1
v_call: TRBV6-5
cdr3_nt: TGTGCCAGCAAACCGGGACAGGGGATCTACGAGCAGTACTTC
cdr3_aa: CASKPGQGIYEQYF

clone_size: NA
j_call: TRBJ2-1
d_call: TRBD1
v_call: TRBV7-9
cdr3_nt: TGTGCCAGCAGCTTAGCGACAGGGACCTACAATGAGCAGTTCTTC
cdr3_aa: CASSLATGTYNEQFF

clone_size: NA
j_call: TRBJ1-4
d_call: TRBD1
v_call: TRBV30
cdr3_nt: TGTGCCTGGAGCTTATATGGGACAGATAATGAAAAACTGTTTTTT
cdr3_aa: CAWSLYGTDNEKLFF

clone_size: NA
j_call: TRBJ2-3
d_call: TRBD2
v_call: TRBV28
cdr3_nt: TGTGCCAGCACACGGGAGGGGCGAAGCACAGATACGCAGTATTTT
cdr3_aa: CASTREGRSTDTQYF

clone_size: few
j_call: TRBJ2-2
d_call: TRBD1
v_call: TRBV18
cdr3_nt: TGTGCCAGCTCACAGACAGGGGGATCGACCGGGGAGCTGTTTTTT
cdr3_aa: CASSQTGGSTGELFF

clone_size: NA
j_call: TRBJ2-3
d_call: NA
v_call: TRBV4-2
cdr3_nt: TGTGCCAGCAGCCCCTCTCCGGGAGCTTCGTCGGATACGCAGTATTTT
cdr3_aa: CASSPSPGASSDTQYF

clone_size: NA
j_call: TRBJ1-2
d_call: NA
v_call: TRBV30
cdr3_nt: TGTGCCTGGAGCCAACAGGGACGAAACTATGGCTACACCTTC
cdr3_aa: CAWSQQGRNYGYTF

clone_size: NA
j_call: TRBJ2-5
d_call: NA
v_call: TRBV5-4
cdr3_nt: TGTGCCAGCAGCTTGTGGGGCGGATTACAAGAGACCCAGTACTTC
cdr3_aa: CASSLWGGLQETQYF

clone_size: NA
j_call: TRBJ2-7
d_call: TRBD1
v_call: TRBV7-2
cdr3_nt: TGTGCCAGCAGCCGACAGGGGCCCTACGAGCAGTACTTC
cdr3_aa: CASSRQGPYEQYF

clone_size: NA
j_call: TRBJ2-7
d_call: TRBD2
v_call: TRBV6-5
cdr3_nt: TGTGCCAGCAGCTCTACTAGCGGTTCGTCCTACGAGCAGTACTTC
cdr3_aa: CASSSTSGSSYEQYF

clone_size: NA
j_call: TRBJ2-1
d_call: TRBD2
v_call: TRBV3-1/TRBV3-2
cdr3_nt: TGTGCCAGCAGCCCCCCGGGACTAGCGGACAATGAGCAGTTCTTC
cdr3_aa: CASSPPGLADNEQFF

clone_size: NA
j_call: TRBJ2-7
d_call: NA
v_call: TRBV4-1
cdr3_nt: TGCGCCAGCAGCCAAGACCCACTAGGTACATACGAGCAGTACTTC
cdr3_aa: CASSQDPLGTYEQYF

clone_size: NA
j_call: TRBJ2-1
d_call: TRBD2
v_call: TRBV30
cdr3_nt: TGTGCCTGGAGACTAGCGGGAGCGGGTGAGCAGTTCTTC
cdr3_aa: CAWRLAGAGEQFF

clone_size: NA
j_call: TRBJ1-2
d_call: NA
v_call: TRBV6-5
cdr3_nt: TGTGCCAGCAGGCCCCCGGGGGTTCCCTATGGCTACACCTTC
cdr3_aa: CASRPPGVPYGYTF

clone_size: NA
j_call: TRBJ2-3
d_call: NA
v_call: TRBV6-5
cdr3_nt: TGTGCCAGCACCCCGCTAGCGTTTCCAGATACGCAGTATTTT
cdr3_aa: CASTPLAFPDTQYF

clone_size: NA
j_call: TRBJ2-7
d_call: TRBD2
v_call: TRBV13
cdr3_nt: TGTGCCAGCAGCCCAGGACTAGCGATAGCCTACGAGCAGTACTTC
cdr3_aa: CASSPGLAIAYEQYF

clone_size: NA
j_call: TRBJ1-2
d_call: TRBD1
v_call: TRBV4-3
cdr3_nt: TGCGCCAGCAGCCAAGATAGCAGGGACAGGGGCTATGGCTACACCTTC
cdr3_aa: CASSQDSRDRGYGYTF

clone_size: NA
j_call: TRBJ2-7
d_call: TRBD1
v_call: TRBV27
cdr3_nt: TGTGCCAGCAGTCCCGGGACAGGGGTCTTGTACGAGCAGTACTTC
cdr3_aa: CASSPGTGVLYEQYF

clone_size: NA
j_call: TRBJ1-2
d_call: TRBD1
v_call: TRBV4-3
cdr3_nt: TGCGCCAGCAGCCAAGATAGAGGACAGGGAGATGGCTACACCTTC
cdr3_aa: CASSQDRGQGDGYTF

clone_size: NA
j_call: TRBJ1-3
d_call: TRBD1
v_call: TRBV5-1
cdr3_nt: TGCGCCAGCAGCTTGGGGGACAGGAACACCATATATTTT
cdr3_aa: CASSLGDRNTIYF

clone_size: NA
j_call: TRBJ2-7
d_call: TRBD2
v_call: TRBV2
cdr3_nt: TGTGCCAGCAGTGAAGATAGCGGGAGAGTATACGAGCAGTACTTC
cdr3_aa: CASSEDSGRVYEQYF

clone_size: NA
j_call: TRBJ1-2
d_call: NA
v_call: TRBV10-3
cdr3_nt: TGTGCCATCAGTGATTCAGGGGAGGGCTATGGCTACACCTTC
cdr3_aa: CAISDSGEGYGYTF

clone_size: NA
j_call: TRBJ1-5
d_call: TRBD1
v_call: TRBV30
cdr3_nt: TGTGCCTGGAGTATTCCCGGGACAGCCGATCAGCCCCAGCATTTT
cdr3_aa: CAWSIPGTADQPQHF

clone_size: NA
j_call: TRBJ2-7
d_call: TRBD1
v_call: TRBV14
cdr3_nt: TGTGCCAGCAGCCAAGTTGCACAGGGGGTATACGAGCAGTACTTC
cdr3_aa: CASSQVAQGVYEQYF

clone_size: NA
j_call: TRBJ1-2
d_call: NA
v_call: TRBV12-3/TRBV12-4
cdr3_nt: TGTGCCAGCAGTTTATCTCCTTATGGCTACACCTTC
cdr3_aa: CASSLSPYGYTF

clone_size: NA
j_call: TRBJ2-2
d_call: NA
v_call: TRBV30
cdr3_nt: TGTGCCTGGAGTCGAGACATGCCCGCGAACACCGGGGAGCTGTTTTTT
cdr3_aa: CAWSRDMPANTGELFF

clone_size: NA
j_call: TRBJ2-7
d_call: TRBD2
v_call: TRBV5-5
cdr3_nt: TGTGCCAGCAGCTTGTTCCTAGCGGGAGGGCCAGGGGGTGAGCAGTACTTC
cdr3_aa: CASSLFLAGGPGGEQYF

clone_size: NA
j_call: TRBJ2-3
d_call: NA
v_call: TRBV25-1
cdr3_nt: TGTGCCAGCAGTGGGGGAGGTGGCCCCGGAGTGGGCTCAGATACGCAGTATTTT
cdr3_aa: CASSGGGGPGVGSDTQYF

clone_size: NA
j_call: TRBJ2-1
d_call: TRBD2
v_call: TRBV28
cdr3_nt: TGTGCCAGCAGTGGGCGGGGGAGCTCCTACAATGAGCAGTTCTTC
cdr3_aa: CASSGRGSSYNEQFF

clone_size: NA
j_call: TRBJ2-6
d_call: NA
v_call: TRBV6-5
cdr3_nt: TGTGCCAGCAGTTACAACCAGGCTGGTGGGGCCAACGTCCTGACTTTC
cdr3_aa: CASSYNQAGGANVLTF

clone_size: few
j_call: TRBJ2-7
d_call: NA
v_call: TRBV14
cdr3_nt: TGTGCCAGCAGCCGGTACAGGGTTCCTCCCTACGAGCAGTACTTC
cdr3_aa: CASSRYRVPPYEQYF

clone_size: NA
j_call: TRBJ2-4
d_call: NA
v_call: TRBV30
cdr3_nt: TGTGCCTGGAGGGGACTAGCCAAAAACATTCAGTACTTC
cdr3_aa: CAWRGLAKNIQYF

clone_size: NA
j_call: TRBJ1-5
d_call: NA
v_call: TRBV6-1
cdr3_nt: TGTGCCAGCAGTGAAAATCCCAGGGTTGACAATCAGCCCCAGCATTTT
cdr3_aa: CASSENPRVDNQPQHF

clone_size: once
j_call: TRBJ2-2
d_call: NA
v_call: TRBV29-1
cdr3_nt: TGCAGCGTTGGACCGACAGAAGCGAACACCGGGGAGCTGTTTTTT
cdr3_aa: CSVGPTEANTGELFF

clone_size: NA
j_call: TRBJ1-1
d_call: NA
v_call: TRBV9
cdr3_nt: TGTGCCAGCCGGGGAGTGAACACTGAAGCTTTCTTT
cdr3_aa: CASRGVNTEAFF

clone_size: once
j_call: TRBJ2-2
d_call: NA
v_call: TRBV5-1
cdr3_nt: TGCGCCAGCAGCTTGGGCGCAGGGTACGGGGAGCTGTTTTTT
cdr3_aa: CASSLGAGYGELFF

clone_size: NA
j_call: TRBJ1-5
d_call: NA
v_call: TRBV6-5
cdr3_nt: TGTGCCAGCACTAGGGGGGGACCCGGGCAGCCCCAGCATTTT
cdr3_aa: CASTRGGPGQPQHF

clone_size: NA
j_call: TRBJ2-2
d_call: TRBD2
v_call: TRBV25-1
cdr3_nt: TGTGCCAGCAGTGTTGGGACTAGCGGGACAACCGGGGAGCTGTTTTTT
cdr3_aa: CASSVGTSGTTGELFF

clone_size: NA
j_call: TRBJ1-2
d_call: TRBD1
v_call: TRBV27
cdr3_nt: TGTGCCAGCAGTACGACAGGGGGCCTCACCTATGGCTACACCTTC
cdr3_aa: CASSTTGGLTYGYTF

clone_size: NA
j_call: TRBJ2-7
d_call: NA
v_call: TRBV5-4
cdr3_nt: TGTGCCAGCAGCTTGCTCGCGGAAGGCTACGAGCAGTACTTC
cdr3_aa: CASSLLAEGYEQYF

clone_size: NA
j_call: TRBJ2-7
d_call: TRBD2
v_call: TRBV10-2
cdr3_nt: TGCGCCAGCAGTTCCATTACTAGCGGGCCGACCTACGAGCAGTACTTC
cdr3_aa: CASSSITSGPTYEQYF

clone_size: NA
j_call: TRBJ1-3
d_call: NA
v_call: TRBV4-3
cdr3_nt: TGCGCCAGCAGCCCGGGACTTAGCTCTGGAAACACCATATATTTT
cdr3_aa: CASSPGLSSGNTIYF

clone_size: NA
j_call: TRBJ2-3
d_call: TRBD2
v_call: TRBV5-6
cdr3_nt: TGTGCCAGCAGCTTAGGCAGCGGGAGTGATACGCAGTATTTT
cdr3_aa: CASSLGSGSDTQYF

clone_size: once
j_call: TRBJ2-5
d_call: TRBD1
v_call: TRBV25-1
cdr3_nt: TGTGCCAGCAGTGGTTGGACAGGGGGCGAGACCCAGTACTTC
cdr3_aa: CASSGWTGGETQYF

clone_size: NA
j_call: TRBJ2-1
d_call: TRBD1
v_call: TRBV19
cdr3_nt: TGTGCCAGTAGTATTGGTGAGACAGGGTTGCAGTTCTTC
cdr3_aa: CASSIGETGLQFF

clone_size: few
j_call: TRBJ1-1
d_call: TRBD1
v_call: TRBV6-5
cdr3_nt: TGTGCCAGCAGTTACACCGGACAGGGCGCTGAAGCTTTCTTT
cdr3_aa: CASSYTGQGAEAFF

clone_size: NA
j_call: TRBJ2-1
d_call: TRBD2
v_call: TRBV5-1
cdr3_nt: TGCGCCAGCAGCTTGAGCGGGAGCCCAAATGAGCAGTTCTTC
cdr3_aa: CASSLSGSPNEQFF